The 24 T cell receptor beta chains reported below all come from one sample, sequenced in a study of blood T cell repertoires in COVID-19. TCRdb's table, derived via immunoSEQ multiplex PCR, lists solely in-frame clones and lacks some. The table lists fewer than 300,000 clones, about 89% of them singletons. The specimen sequenced was peripheral blood. These receptors were collected from a man aged 30-40 years with acute or convalescent COVID-19.

The V gene is TRBV28, the J gene TRBJ2-6; no reliable D call. The germline CDR1 and CDR2 sequences are MDHEN and SYDVKM. Trimming stripped 6 bases from V and 0 bases from J, with 6 bases between. The CDR3 has 14 amino acids. CDR3: CASRAYSGANVLTF. Here the CDR3 DNA reads TGTGCCAGCAGAGCTTACTCTGGGGCCAACGTCCTGACTTTC.

The chain links TRBV4-1 to TRBJ1-1; D is uncertain. The CDR3 totals 12 residues. V was shortened by 8 bases and J by 4 bases, with 11 bases between the two germline ends. Germline-derived CDR1 and CDR2 are MGHRA and YSYEKL. The chain's CDR3 is CASGRVITEAFF. CDR3 nucleotides: TGCGCCAGCGGTAGAGTTATCACTGAAGCTTTCTTT.

This chain connects TRBV2 to TRBJ2-7, with TRBD2 matching 15 bases. This CDR3 has 13 amino acids. CDR1 SNHLY and CDR2 FYNNEI come from the germline V gene. J lost 11 bases, V lost 6 bases, and 5 bases had no gene match. The CDR3 loop is CASRGTSGGKEYF. For the CDR3, the DNA is TGTGCCAGCAGGGGGACTAGCGGGGGGAAGGAGTACTTC.

The gene calls are TRBV28 and TRBJ1-2; D is unresolved. This CDR3 has 13 amino acids. Trimming shortened V by 4 bases and J by 3 bases, and 9 bases separated the two germline ends. The germline CDR1 and CDR2 sequences are MDHEN and SYDVKM. CDR3 protein: CASSSQAYYGYTF. The CDR3 DNA reads TGTGCCAGCAGTTCTCAGGCTTACTATGGCTACACCTTC.

The genes are TRBV6-5 and TRBJ1-5; 9 bases are shared with TRBD1. CDR1 and CDR2 (germline): MNHEY, SVGAGI. The V and J ends lost 6 bases and 3 bases, in that order; junction bases with no gene match: 6. This CDR3 spans 15 amino acids. The DNA for the CDR3 is TGTGCCAGCAGCAAGGGACAGGGAATCAATCAGCCCCAGCATTTT. This translates into CASSKGQGINQPQHF.

The rearrangement joins TRBV2 to TRBJ2-7; 8 nucleotides align to TRBD1. Trimming at V came to 5 bases and at J to 4 bases, leaving 7 bases not matched to a gene. This CDR3 is built from 14 residues. Germline V gene data show CDR1 as SNHLY and CDR2 as FYNNEI. CDR3 in DNA: TGTGCCAGCAGTCGCGAGCAGGGGGCGTACGAGCAGTACTTC. Translation gives CASSREQGAYEQYF. Full variable domain (rest looked up from reference TRBV2 and TRBJ2-7): EPEVTQTPSHQVTQMGQEVILRCVPISNHLYFYWYRQILGQKVEFLVSFYNNEISEKSEIFDDQFSVERPDGSNFTLKIRSTKLEDSAMYFCASSREQGAYEQYFGPGTRLTVT.

The CDR3 spells CASRLTGGTSRRAFF. CDR3 DNA sequence: TGTGCCAGCAGGCTCACAGGGGGTACCTCTAGGAGAGCTTTCTTT. The V and J genes are TRBV5-4 and TRBJ1-1; TRBD1 aligns across 8 bases. This CDR3 is built from 15 residues. The germline gives CDR1 SGHNT, CDR2 YYREEE (reference sequence). The J segment lost 10 bases and the V segment lost 5 bases, leaving 16 bases of the junction unmatched.

The rearrangement uses TRBV6-1 and TRBJ1-2; possibly TRBD1 for D (6 bases). This CDR3 comprises 15 residues. Germline V gene sequence: CDR1 MNHNS, CDR2 SASEGT. The ends were cut back, 3 bases at V and 10 bases at J, with 21 bases in the middle. The CDR3 loop reads CASSDLPGVYFDYTF. The CDR3, as DNA: TGTGCCAGCAGTGATCTCCCAGGGGTTTACTTTGACTACACCTTC.

V is TRBV6-5 and J is TRBJ1-2; possibly TRBD1 for D (6 bases). CDR3 length equals 14 residues. Germline CDR1 MNHEY, CDR2 SVGAGI. Trimming removed 6 bases at V and 7 bases at J, with 18 bases between. The CDR3 DNA reads TGTGCCAGCAGGGAGAAACGACAGGTCGGTGGCTACACCTTC. Encoded protein: CASREKRQVGGYTF.

The chain combines TRBV28 with TRBJ1-1, with unresolved D. The V and J ends lost 6 bases and 1 base respectively, with 18 bases between them. CDR3 size: 16 residues. Germline V gene data show CDR1 as MDHEN and CDR2 as SYDVKM. The CDR3 here is CASSRPPGRGNTEAFF. The CDR3, as DNA: TGTGCCAGCAGCCGCCCCCCTGGACGGGGGAACACTGAAGCTTTCTTT.

Note on this clone: Other DNA sequences of this sample code for an identical CDR3. CDR3 nucleotides: TGCGCCAGCAGCTTGAGAGGAGGCAATCAGCCCCAGCATTTT. Encoded protein: CASSLRGGNQPQHF. The V gene is TRBV5-1, the J gene TRBJ1-5, with D uncertain. The CDR3 sequence is 14 residues long. V lost 1 base, J lost 2 bases, and 7 bases lay in between. Germline values: CDR1 SGHRS, CDR2 YFSETQ.

V and J are TRBV4-1 and TRBJ2-5; TRBD2 matches 9 bases. CDR3 length: 16 residues. The germline gives CDR1 MGHRA, CDR2 YSYEKL. The junction had 9 bases not matched to a gene; V was cut back by 6 bases and J by 1 base. The CDR3 is CASRKVETSGQETQYF. Written as DNA, the CDR3 is TGCGCCAGCAGGAAGGTAGAGACTAGCGGCCAAGAGACCCAGTACTTC.

The genes are TRBV24-1 and TRBJ2-2; TRBD1 matches at 7 bases. Germline V CDR1 and CDR2: KGHDR, SFDVKD. The CDR3 has 17 amino acids. Trimming removed 3 bases from V and 2 bases from J; junction bases left unmatched: 8. CDR3 loop: CATSDPRQGDNTGELFF. As DNA, the CDR3 is TGTGCCACCAGTGATCCTCGACAGGGCGATAACACCGGGGAGCTGTTTTTT.

The genes are TRBV6-5 and TRBJ1-4; the D is unclear. Germline values: CDR1 MNHEY, CDR2 SVGAGI. The CDR3 length is 15 residues. V was shortened by 4 bases and J by 0 bases, with 9 bases between the two germline ends. DNA of the CDR3: TGTGCCAGCAGTTCGAGTGAGGCAACTAATGAAAAACTGTTTTTT. Encoded protein: CASSSSEATNEKLFF.

This clone is a singleton in its sample. The CDR3 nucleotides are TGTGCCAGCAGTGAGGACAGGGGGCCTTACGAGCAGTACTTC. It translates to CASSEDRGPYEQYF. The V call is TRBV2, the J call TRBJ2-7, with TRBD1 identical over 11 bases. Trimming took 3 bases from V and 4 from J; bases not matched to a gene: 2. Per the germline V gene, CDR1 is SNHLY and CDR2 is FYNNEI. The CDR3 length is 14 residues.

The chain couples TRBV30 to TRBJ1-5; weak D call: TRBD1 (5 bases). The CDR3 runs to 14 residues. V was pared by 2 bases and J by 3 bases, with 11 bases between. Germline CDR1 GTSNPN, CDR2 SVGIG (reference sequence). CDR3 DNA sequence: TGTGCCTGGAGTAGGGGTGTTCACAATCAGCCCCAGCATTTT. Protein product: CAWSRGVHNQPQHF.

This chain joins TRBV2 and TRBJ2-7; D uncertain. CDR3 length equals 11 residues. Trimming cost V 2 bases and J 3 bases, with 2 bases left between them. Germline V gives CDR1 SNHLY, CDR2 FYNNEI. As DNA, the CDR3 is TGTGCCAGCAGTGAACGCTACGAGCAGTACTTC. Its protein product is CASSERYEQYF. Full variable domain (missing parts from reference TRBV2 and TRBJ2-7): EPEVTQTPSHQVTQMGQEVILRCVPISNHLYFYWYRQILGQKVEFLVSFYNNEISEKSEIFDDQFSVERPDGSNFTLKIRSTKLEDSAMYFCASSERYEQYFGPGTRLTVT.

The rearrangement uses TRBV4-1 and TRBJ1-5; D may be TRBD1 (6 bases). This CDR3 region has 18 residues. V was cut by 3 bases and J by 1 base, with 19 bases left in between. The germline gives CDR1 MGHRA, CDR2 YSYEKL. Here the CDR3 DNA reads TGCGCCAGCAGCCAGGACAAGGGGACATCGGGGAGCAATCAGCCCCAGCATTTT. Translating it yields CASSQDKGTSGSNQPQHF.

The chain recombines TRBV28 with TRBJ1-2, with TRBD1 matching 7 bases. The germline gives CDR1 MDHEN, CDR2 SYDVKM. CDR3 length equals 13 residues. With V trimmed by 7 bases and J by 2 bases, 4 bases remained unmatched. The CDR3 sequence: CASKWTGNYGYTF. CDR3 DNA: TGTGCCAGCAAATGGACAGGAAACTATGGCTACACCTTC.

In this sample, this clone turned up a few times. The rearrangement uses TRBV18 and TRBJ1-4, with D perhaps TRBD1 (6 bases). The germline V gene encodes CDR1 KGHSH and CDR2 LQKENI. The V end lost 3 bases, the J end lost 8 bases, and 13 bases lay between the germline ends. The CDR3 totals 14 residues. CDR3 in DNA: TGTGCCAGCTCACCTCAGGGGCGAATGGAAAAACTGTTTTTT. This translates into CASSPQGRMEKLFF.

In regard to this clone: The sample contains more than one DNA sequence encoding this CDR3. The V and J genes are TRBV5-6 and TRBJ1-5; D remains ambiguous. Per the germline V gene, CDR1 is SGHDT and CDR2 is YYEEEE. The CDR3 covers 12 residues. The V gene lost 3 bases and the J gene lost 4 bases, with 5 bases spanning the gap. The DNA for the CDR3 is TGTGCCAGCAGCTCTCTGAATCAGCCCCAGCATTTT. This encodes CASSSLNQPQHF.

Only a few counts were recorded for this clone. This sequence joins TRBV5-1 and TRBJ1-4, with D possibly matching TRBD1 (5 bases). The germline CDR1 and CDR2 sequences are SGHRS and YFSETQ. The CDR3 consists of 16 residues. Deletions cut 2 bases from V and 0 bases from J, with 11 bases between. CDR3 in DNA: TGCGCCAGCAGCTTCGACAGACCAGCAACTAATGAAAAACTGTTTTTT. Residues: CASSFDRPATNEKLFF.

This sequence joins TRBV30 and TRBJ2-6, with 7 bases matching TRBD1. V shed 3 bases, J shed 2 bases, and the junction held 10 bases outside the gene matches. The CDR3 extends over 17 amino acids. Per the germline V gene, CDR1 is GTSNPN and CDR2 is SVGIG (reference sequence). CDR3 DNA: TGTGCCTGGAGCGACTCAACAGGGGTTCCTGGGGCCAACGTCCTGACTTTC. Its protein product is CAWSDSTGVPGANVLTF. The full variable domain, in which reference TRBV30 and TRBJ2-6 provide the parts outside the CDR3, is SQTIHQWPATLVQPVGSPLSLECTVEGTSNPNLYWYRQAAGRGLQLLFYSVGIGQISSEVPQNLSASRPQDRQFILSSKKLLLSDSGFYLCAWSDSTGVPGANVLTFGAGSRLTVL.

The chain joins TRBV6-6 to TRBJ2-4; D might be TRBD1 (7 bases). Trimming cost V 2 bases and J 4 bases, with 15 bases left between them. This CDR3 spans 16 amino acids. CDR1 and CDR2 (germline): MNHNY, SVGAGI (reference sequence). The CDR3 reads CASSYGGDSPKNIQYF. CDR3 DNA: TGTGCCAGCAGTTACGGAGGGGACAGCCCTAAAAACATTCAGTACTTC.